This T cell receptor (beta chain) was documented in a study of shared clonotypes between healthy human individuals. As regards this clone: The antigen is not known.

Both subsets, CD45RA+ naive and CD45RA-negative memory, were split from the CD4+ cells. Sequencing was performed with immunoSEQ multiplex PCR; in TCRdb, only in-frame clones are kept and a portion is missing. The repertoire holds approximately 2.5 million clones, with over 85% as singletons. Overall study findings and caveats: Compared with memory subsets, naive subsets generally had larger estimated richness.

CDR1 and CDR2 from the germline V gene are MGHRA and YSYEKL. V lost 2 bases to trimming and J lost 4 bases; unmatched junction nucleotides: 3. This CDR3 region has 17 residues. The chain has TRBV4-1 and TRBJ2-1, with 15 bases identical to TRBD2. This TCR came from a man younger than 35 in good health. Some clones in this sample may be carry-over from other donors' samples. The material sequenced was naive CD4+ T cells from PBMCs. Subset noted: CD45RA+ positively selected. This chain's CDR3 is CASSQPGLAGGYNEQFF. CDR3 coding DNA: TGCGCCAGCAGCCAACCCGGACTAGCGGGAGGGTACAATGAGCAGTTCTTC.